This TCR beta chain was identified during a study of post-analysis software for immune sequencing data. In the study overall: Included among the disease courses, which were recorded for the cohort, were relapsing-remitting, secondary progressive and progressive-relapsing multiple sclerosis. Study-wide results and caveats: Roughly 5 TRBV segments (TRBV5-6, TRBV5-1 and TRBV20-1 among them) occurred more frequently in patients than in controls.

The CDR3 totals 15 residues. Worth noting for this clonotype: Its antigen is unidentified.

Unique molecular identifiers featured in each of the TCR beta cDNA libraries. Roughly 500,000 cDNA molecules were obtained from around 0.96 to 9.9 million T cells. TCRdb fed the PCR reads into MiXCR, producing one record per CDR3 protein. This sample has about 770,000 distinct CDR3 sequences; roughly 46% occur once, and the top ten carry 4.9%. The receptor was derived from a girl aged 5-17 years with multiple sclerosis. The rearrangement links TRBV12-3 or TRBV12-4 to TRBJ2-4; the D is unclear. The end of the DNA aligns better with TRBJ2-7, so the J call may be wrong. Input material: blood. The CDR3 region has the DNA TGTGCCAGCAGCCGTGGCCTGCCCAAAACCTACGAGCAGTACTTC. This gives the protein CASSRGLPKTYEQYF.